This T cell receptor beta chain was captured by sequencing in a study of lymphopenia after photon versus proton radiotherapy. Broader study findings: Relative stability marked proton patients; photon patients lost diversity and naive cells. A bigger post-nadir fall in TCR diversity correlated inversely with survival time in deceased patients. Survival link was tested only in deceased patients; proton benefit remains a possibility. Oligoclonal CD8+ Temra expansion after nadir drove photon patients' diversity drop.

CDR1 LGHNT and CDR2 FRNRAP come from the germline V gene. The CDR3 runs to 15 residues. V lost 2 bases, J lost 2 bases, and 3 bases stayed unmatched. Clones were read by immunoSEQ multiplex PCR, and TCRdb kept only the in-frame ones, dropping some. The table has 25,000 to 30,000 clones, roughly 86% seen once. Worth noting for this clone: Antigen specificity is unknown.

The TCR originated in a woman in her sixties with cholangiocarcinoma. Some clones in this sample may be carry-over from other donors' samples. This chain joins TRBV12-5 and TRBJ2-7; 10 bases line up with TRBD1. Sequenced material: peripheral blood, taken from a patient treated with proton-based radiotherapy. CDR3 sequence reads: CASGLSGQGTYEQYF. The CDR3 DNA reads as TGTGCTAGTGGTTTGTCGGGACAGGGGACCTACGAGCAGTACTTC.